This entry lists 10 T cell receptor beta chains sequenced from one sample in a study of response to subunit inactivated influenza vaccine. TCRdb redid the calling of the RT-PCR reads with MiXCR, one entry per CDR3 protein. The data show more than 550,000 distinct CDR3 sequences, with about an eighth seen just once and 10% held by the top ten. The sequencing used PBMCs from blood, collected on the day of vaccination. These TCRs come from a man aged 50-60 years who received an inactivated influenza vaccine.

This clonotype turned up a few times. The chain carries TRBV25-1 and TRBJ2-5; the D is unclear. Germline lookup yields CDR1 MGHDK and CDR2 SYGVNS. V lost 3 bases, J lost 2 bases, and 13 bases lay in between. CDR3 length equals 15 residues. The CDR3 nucleotides read TGTGCCAGCAGTGATACAGCAATTATTCAAGAGACCCAGTACTTC. This gives the protein CASSDTAIIQETQYF. The full variable domain, completed using reference TRBV25-1 and TRBJ2-5, is EADIYQTPRYLVIGTGKKITLECSQTMGHDKMYWYQQDPGMELHLIHYSYGVNSTEKGDLSSESTVSRIRTEHFPLTLESARPSHTSQYLCASSDTAIIQETQYFGPGTRLLVL.

This chain connects TRBV7-3 to TRBJ2-1, with 10 positions matching TRBD2. V lost 6 bases to trimming and J lost 6 bases; unmatched junction nucleotides: 2. The germline CDR1 and CDR2 sequences are SGHTA and FQGTGA. The CDR3 covers 13 residues. The CDR3 DNA reads TGTGCCAGCAGGCTAGCGGGGGCCAATGAGCAGTTCTTC. As protein: CASRLAGANEQFF. Drawing the rest from reference TRBV7-3 and TRBJ2-1, the complete variable domain is GAGVSQTPSNKVTEKGKYVELRCDPISGHTALYWYRQSLGQGPEFLIYFQGTGAADDSGLPNDRFFAVRPEGSVSTLKIQRTERGDSAVYLCASRLAGANEQFFGPGTRLTVL.

This clonotype showed up many times. This rearrangement joins TRBV14 to TRBJ2-1; 7 bases align to TRBD2. The germline V gene encodes CDR1 SGHDN and CDR2 FVKESK. The CDR3 sequence is 14 residues long. The V segment lost 2 bases and the J segment 10 bases; nucleotides outside the gene matches: 8. CDR3 bases: TGTGCCAGCAGCCAATTAGTGGGAGGGCTAGAGCAGTTCTTC. Translating it yields CASSQLVGGLEQFF.

This clonotype was counted ten times or more. The V and J genes are TRBV4-1 and TRBJ1-2, with D possibly TRBD1 on 5 matching bases. Trimming pared 1 base from V and 4 bases from J, leaving 19 bases between. CDR1 is MGHRA, CDR2 YSYEKL, per germline. The CDR3 spans 17 residues. CDR3 nucleotides: TGCGCCAGCAGCCAAGGGGAGTGGCGGGGCGCTGGCTATGGCTACACCTTC. Residues: CASSQGEWRGAGYGYTF.

This clonotype was observed many times. V usage is TRBV6-1 and J usage is TRBJ2-3, with 14 positions matching TRBD2. V shed 6 bases, J shed 4 bases, and the junction held 6 bases outside the gene matches. CDR1 and CDR2 (germline): MNHNS, SASEGT. The CDR3 length is 16 residues. This CDR3 is CASRGGTSGGADTQYF. The CDR3 DNA follows: TGTGCCAGCAGAGGGGGGACTAGCGGGGGTGCAGATACGCAGTATTTT.

This clonotype turned up a few times. The CDR3, as DNA: TGTGCCAGCAGCTACCACAGGGGTGAGCAGTACTTC. This encodes CASSYHRGEQYF. The chain employs TRBV12-3 or TRBV12-4 and TRBJ2-7; the match to TRBD1 covers 7 bases. This CDR3 region has 12 residues. Trimming took 6 bases from V and 7 from J; bases not matched to a gene: 6.

This clonotype occurred many times. The chain links TRBV13 to TRBJ2-5; D might be TRBD2 (6 bases). The CDR3 runs 14 residues. V was pared by 6 bases and J by 2 bases, with 13 bases between. From germline, CDR1 is PRHDT and CDR2 FYEKMQ (reference sequence). The CDR3 loop reads CASSHRDLQETQYF. The CDR3 DNA sequence: TGTGCCAGCAGTCACCGGGACTTACAAGAGACCCAGTACTTC.

The gene calls are TRBV7-9 and TRBJ2-2; D is possibly TRBD1 (7 bases). The CDR3 is made up of 15 amino acids. Looked up from germline, CDR1 is SEHNR and CDR2 is FQNEAQ (reference sequence). Trimming pared 5 bases from V and 5 bases from J, leaving 15 bases between. CDR3 sequence reads: CASSQHRGGTGELFF. CDR3 nucleotides: TGTGCCAGCAGCCAGCACAGGGGAGGAACCGGGGAGCTGTTTTTT.

The CDR3 DNA is TGTGCCACCTCCCTTCCCCTAGCGGGAGCTGTTGAGCAGTTCTTC. Its translation is CATSLPLAGAVEQFF. V and J are TRBV15 and TRBJ2-1; 10 positions match TRBD2. CDR3 size: 15 residues. V shed 8 bases, J shed 9 bases, and the junction held 13 bases outside the gene matches. Germline-derived CDR1 and CDR2 are LNHNV and YYDKDF (reference sequence).

In this sample, this clonotype turned up many times. The chain is built from TRBV5-1 and TRBJ2-2; D ambiguous. The V and J ends lost 1 base and 0 bases respectively, with 7 bases between them. The CDR3 loop spans 15 amino acids. Germline CDR1 and CDR2: SGHRS and YFSETQ. The DNA for the CDR3 is TGCGCCAGCAGCTTGACGGCCACGAACACCGGGGAGCTGTTTTTT. Translating it yields CASSLTATNTGELFF.